Sequencing of this T cell receptor beta chain was carried out in a study of T cells in Graves' hyperthyroidism and ophthalmopathy. Study-wide findings and caveats: In the blood, most expanded thyroid clonotypes above 0.001 appeared as well.

Patients showing uncontrolled infection, other autoimmune disease, pregnancy or lactation were ineligible. Comment on this clonotype: Antigen: not known.

TCR beta CDR3 sequences were amplified from RNA transcripts. The TCR CDR3 first-round RT-PCR relied on the HTBI primer set. TCRdb redid the calling of the multiplex PCR reads with MiXCR, one entry per CDR3 protein. The sample consists of approximately 510,000 distinct CDR3 sequences, over 45% of them appearing once. Germline V CDR1 and CDR2: SGHRS, YFSETQ. The CDR3 spans 14 residues. This clonotype originated in an adult woman with Graves' disease, either hyperthyroidism or ophthalmopathy (not recorded which). Sequencing used peripheral blood or thyroid tissue (not recorded which). The genes are TRBV5-1 and TRBJ2-5, with 7 bases identical to TRBD1. The J call may be faulty, since TRBJ2-7 better matches the DNA end. CDR3 in DNA: TGCGCCAGCAGCTCCAGCGACAGGGTCTACGAGCAGTACTTC. This translates into CASSSSDRVYEQYF.